The 9 T cell receptor beta chains presented below share a single source sample, sequenced in a study of OX40 agonist ivuxolimab in advanced cancers. The protocol was immunoSEQ multiplex PCR, while the TCRdb copy is restricted to in-frame clones and leaves out a portion. The table includes over 50,000 clones, around nine tenths detected once. The specimen comprised CD4+ or CD8+ T cells sorted from blood, sampled in a trial of the OX40 agonist ivuxolimab. The receptors derive from an adult with an advanced solid tumor such as melanoma, head and neck, liver or kidney cancer.

The V call is TRBV27, the J call TRBJ2-2, with D hard to call. This CDR3 has 13 amino acids. V was shortened by 2 bases and J by 3 bases, with 4 bases between the two germline ends. The germline V gene has CDR1 MNHEY and CDR2 SMNVEV (reference sequence). The CDR3 region is CASSLADTGELFF. CDR3 coding DNA: TGTGCCAGCAGTTTAGCCGACACCGGGGAGCTGTTTTTT.

This chain links TRBV27 with TRBJ2-2, with TRBD2 as a possible D gene (5 bases). This CDR3 spans 15 amino acids. Trimming shortened V by 2 bases and J by 0 bases, and 7 bases separated the two germline ends. Looked up from germline, CDR1 is MNHEY and CDR2 is SMNVEV (reference sequence). The DNA of the CDR3 is TGTGCCAGCAGTTTAGACTATCCGAACACCGGGGAGCTGTTTTTT. It translates to CASSLDYPNTGELFF.

The chain links TRBV27 to TRBJ2-6; no firm D call. The V gene's germline CDR1 is MNHEY and CDR2 SMNVEV (reference sequence). The CDR3 loop spans 16 amino acids. Trimming cost V 4 bases and J 0 bases, with 10 bases left between them. The CDR3 DNA reads as TGTGCCAGCAGTTCCTCCCTAGACTCTGGGGCCAACGTCCTGACTTTC. Amino acids: CASSSSLDSGANVLTF.

V gene TRBV5-1 combines with J gene TRBJ2-1; D may be TRBD1 (5 bases). V was cut by 3 bases and J by 9 bases, with 19 bases left in between. Germline V lookup: CDR1 SGHRS, CDR2 YFSETQ. The CDR3 loop spans 15 amino acids. Written as DNA, the CDR3 is TGCGCCAGCAGCTCCCAAAATGGACCTAGGGGTGAGCAGTTCTTC. Protein product: CASSSQNGPRGEQFF.

The V and J genes are TRBV30 and TRBJ2-2; D is unresolved. Germline V gene data show CDR1 as GTSNPN and CDR2 as SVGIG (reference sequence). CDR3 size: 10 residues. The V gene lost 1 base and the J gene lost 6 bases, with 0 bases spanning the gap. CDR3 DNA sequence: TGTGCCTGGAGTGCCGGGGAGCTGTTTTTT. Translating gives CAWSAGELFF.

This chain's CDR3 is CASSQVGSPNHEQYF. The CDR3 bases are TGTGCCAGCAGCCAAGTTGGCAGCCCTAACCACGAGCAGTACTTC. The V and J genes are TRBV4-2 and TRBJ2-7, with no clear D. V lost 1 base to trimming and J lost 5 bases, with 15 bases between them. This CDR3 is 15 amino acids long. Germline CDR1 is LGHNA and CDR2 is YNFKEQ.

The chain has TRBV7-6 and TRBJ2-7, with 10 bases matching TRBD2. Germline CDR1 reads SGHVS; CDR2 reads FNYEAQ. V was pared by 1 base and J by 11 bases, with 8 bases of the junction left unmatched. The CDR3 sequence is 14 residues long. The CDR3 DNA is TGTGCCAGCAGCTTAGAGGAGGCTAGCGGGAGTAAGTACTTC. This codes for CASSLEEASGSKYF.

The chain joins TRBV9 to TRBJ1-1; D is unclear. This CDR3 comprises 14 residues. Germline CDR1 SGDLS, CDR2 YYNGEE. V shed 0 bases and J shed 2 bases, with 8 bases lying between them. CDR3 nucleotide sequence: TGTGCCAGCAGCGTAGAGGGTCAAAACACTGAAGCTTTCTTT. Its protein product is CASSVEGQNTEAFF.

The chain is built from TRBV9 and TRBJ1-1, with D possibly being TRBD1 (5 bases). The germline V gene has CDR1 SGDLS and CDR2 YYNGEE. The CDR3 length is 13 residues. V shed 3 bases and J shed 3 bases, with 9 bases lying between them. Here the CDR3 reads CASSAGDDTEAFF. The CDR3 bases are TGTGCCAGCAGCGCGGGGGATGACACTGAAGCTTTCTTT.